This TCR beta chain was sequenced for a study of shared clonotypes between healthy human individuals. This clone was seen a handful of times. Sequencing was performed with immunoSEQ multiplex PCR; in TCRdb, only in-frame clones are kept and a portion is missing. The sample holds about 480,000 clones; around 74% are singletons and the top ten take over 10%. This receptor was obtained from a woman in her forties in good health. Some clones in this sample may be carry-over from other donors' samples. Sequencing used PBMCs.

The CDR3 sequence is CASSLASGLAGPYNEQFF. The CDR3 DNA follows: TGTGCCAGCAGCTTAGCATCAGGGCTAGCGGGGCCCTACAATGAGCAGTTCTTC. This chain connects TRBV7-9 to TRBJ2-1, with 9 positions matching TRBD2. The CDR3 totals 18 residues. The V segment lost 0 bases and the J segment 2 bases; nucleotides outside the gene matches: 8. CDR1 is SEHNR, CDR2 FQNEAQ, per germline (reference sequence).